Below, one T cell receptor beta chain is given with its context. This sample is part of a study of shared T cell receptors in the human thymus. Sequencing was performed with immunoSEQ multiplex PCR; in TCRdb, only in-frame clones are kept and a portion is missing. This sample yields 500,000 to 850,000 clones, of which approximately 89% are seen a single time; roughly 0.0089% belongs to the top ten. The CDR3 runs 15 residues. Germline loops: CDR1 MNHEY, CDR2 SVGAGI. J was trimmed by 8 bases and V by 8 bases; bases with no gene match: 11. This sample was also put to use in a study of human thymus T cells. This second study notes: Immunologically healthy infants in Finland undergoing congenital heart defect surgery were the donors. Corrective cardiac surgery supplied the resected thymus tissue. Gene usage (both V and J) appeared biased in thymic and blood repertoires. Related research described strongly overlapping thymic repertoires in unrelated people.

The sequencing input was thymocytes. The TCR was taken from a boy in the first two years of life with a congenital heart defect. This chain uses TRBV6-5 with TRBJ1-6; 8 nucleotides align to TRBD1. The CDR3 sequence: CASGRTGTGYSPLHF. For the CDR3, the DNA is TGTGCCAGCGGCCGAACCGGGACAGGCTATTCACCCCTCCACTTT.